One and the same sample provided the 30 T cell receptor beta chains below, sequenced in a study of T cell responses to AZD1222 COVID-19 vaccine. TCRdb's copy holds only in-frame clones and misses some; the assay was immunoSEQ multiplex PCR. The table has around 120,000 clones, roughly 85% seen once. The sample here was peripheral blood, taken on day 0 of AZD1222 vaccination. All receptors come from an adult in good health.

In its sample, this clone was seen once. CDR3 region: CASSIVPVVLRGPADTQYF. CDR3 sequence (DNA): TGTGCCAGTAGTATAGTTCCCGTCGTATTGAGGGGGCCGGCAGATACGCAGTATTTT. The chain combines TRBV19 with TRBJ2-3, with 7 nucleotides matching TRBD1. The CDR3 totals 19 residues. J gave up 4 bases and V 1 base, and 17 bases lay outside the gene matches. Per germline, CDR1 LNHDA and CDR2 SQIVND (reference sequence).

This chain links TRBV5-1 with TRBJ1-6; no reliable D call. Germline V gene lookup returns CDR1 SGHRS and CDR2 YFSETQ. The CDR3 is 16 residues long. Trimming took 0 bases from V and 5 from J, leaving 12 bases between them. DNA for the CDR3: TGCGCCAGCAGCTTGGGAGCTATATGGGATAATTCACCCCTCCACTTT. Its protein is CASSLGAIWDNSPLHF.

The chain links TRBV6-5 to TRBJ2-1; 7 bases map to TRBD1. This CDR3 has 16 residues. The V segment lost 2 bases and the J segment 3 bases; nucleotides outside the gene matches: 7. CDR1 and CDR2 (germline): MNHEY, SVGAGI. CDR3 in amino acids: CASSYRPGQNYNEQFF. For the CDR3, the DNA is TGTGCCAGCAGTTACCGACCGGGACAGAACTACAATGAGCAGTTCTTC.

The chain has TRBV4-1 and TRBJ2-7, with TRBD1 matching 11 bases. This CDR3 has 15 residues. V lost 3 bases, J lost 6 bases, and 7 bases stayed unmatched. The germline CDR1 and CDR2 sequences are MGHRA and YSYEKL. The CDR3 is CASSQSGTGGAEQYF. The CDR3 DNA reads TGCGCCAGCAGCCAGTCCGGGACAGGGGGAGCCGAGCAGTACTTC.

This clone showed up just once. The rearrangement uses TRBV5-5 and TRBJ1-6; no reliable D call. V was cut by 0 bases and J by 0 bases, with 16 bases left in between. Germline CDR1 reads SGHKS; CDR2 reads YYEKEE (reference sequence). The length of the CDR3 is 19 residues. CDR3 in amino acids: CASSLEGSRLSSYNSPLHF. CDR3 DNA sequence: TGTGCCAGCAGCTTGGAGGGATCTAGGCTTAGCTCCTATAATTCACCCCTCCACTTT.

The chain recombines TRBV6-5 with TRBJ1-5; D remains ambiguous. Trimming took 2 bases from V and 1 from J, leaving 9 bases between them. The CDR3 consists of 15 residues. The germline V gene encodes CDR1 MNHEY and CDR2 SVGAGI. In DNA, the CDR3 is TGTGCCAGCAGTTACGGAGTGGGGAGCAATCAGCCCCAGCATTTT. Residues: CASSYGVGSNQPQHF.

V gene TRBV4-1 combines with J gene TRBJ1-6, with 8 nucleotides matching TRBD1. Germline CDR1 and CDR2: MGHRA and YSYEKL. Unmatched junction bases numbered 11, after V lost 3 bases and J lost 10 bases. This CDR3 comprises 16 residues. DNA of the CDR3: TGCGCCAGCAGCCACCAAACACGGACAGGGCTGTCACCCCTCCACTTT. It is translated as CASSHQTRTGLSPLHF.

This chain connects TRBV7-2 to TRBJ2-5, with D perhaps TRBD2 (6 bases). The V gene's germline CDR1 is SGHTA and CDR2 FQGNSA. Trimming took off 5 bases at V and 4 bases at J, with 23 bases between the two ends. The CDR3 runs to 17 residues. DNA of the CDR3: TGTGCCAGCAGCCCTGGGCCGGGACTCCCCGGGGCAGAGACCCAGTACTTC. Translating gives CASSPGPGLPGAETQYF. Variable domain in full (rest from reference TRBV7-2 and TRBJ2-5): GAGVSQSPSNKVTEKGKDVELRCDPISGHTALYWYRQSLGQGLEFLIYFQGNSAPDKSGLPSDRFSAERTGGSVSTLTIQRTQQEDSAVYLCASSPGPGLPGAETQYFGPGTRLLVL.

The rearrangement joins TRBV5-1 to TRBJ2-5; D possibly matches TRBD1 or TRBD2 (5 bases each). V lost 5 bases and J lost 5, with 10 bases in between. CDR1 SGHRS and CDR2 YFSETQ come from the germline V gene. The CDR3 loop spans 12 amino acids. The CDR3 spells CASSSGTETQYF. DNA for the CDR3: TGCGCCAGCAGTTCGGGGACGGAGACCCAGTACTTC.

V usage is TRBV7-2 and J usage is TRBJ2-1; TRBD2 matches at 13 bases. Germline V lookup: CDR1 SGHTA, CDR2 FQGNSA. Trimming at V came to 5 bases and at J to 8 bases, leaving 0 bases not matched to a gene. This CDR3 spans 13 amino acids. The DNA for the CDR3 is TGTGCCAGCAGCGGACTAGCGGGAGATGAGCAGTTCTTC. It translates to CASSGLAGDEQFF.

The chain carries TRBV4-2 and TRBJ2-1; unclear D gene. The ends were cut back, 2 bases at V and 10 bases at J, with 12 bases in the middle. Per germline, CDR1 LGHNA and CDR2 YNFKEQ. The CDR3 spans 13 residues. CDR3 nucleotides: TGTGCCAGCAGCCAAATAGGCGTTAAGGAGCAGTTCTTC. Amino acid sequence: CASSQIGVKEQFF.

The genes are TRBV27 and TRBJ2-1; 7 nucleotides match TRBD2. Germline V gene data show CDR1 as MNHEY and CDR2 as SMNVEV (reference sequence). The J segment lost 1 base and the V segment lost 6 bases, leaving 3 bases of the junction unmatched. This CDR3 comprises 14 residues. The DNA for the CDR3 is TGTGCCAGCAGAAATAGCGGGTCCTACAATGAGCAGTTCTTC. It specifies CASRNSGSYNEQFF.

This chain links TRBV6-5 with TRBJ2-1, with TRBD2 matching 9 bases. The CDR3 loop spans 14 amino acids. Germline V gives CDR1 MNHEY, CDR2 SVGAGI. Trimming cost V 5 bases and J 8 bases; bases outside gene matches: 7. The CDR3 is CASSHSGSIDEQFF. The CDR3, as DNA: TGTGCCAGCAGTCATAGCGGGAGTATCGATGAGCAGTTCTTC.

The rearrangement uses TRBV6-5 and TRBJ1-1; weak D call: TRBD1 (5 bases). The CDR3 totals 11 residues. CDR1 is MNHEY and CDR2 is SVGAGI in the germline V gene. V dropped 6 bases and J dropped 11 bases, with 13 bases sitting between them. The CDR3 region has the DNA TGTGCCAGCAGCCAGGGAAATTGGGCTTTCTTT. Translated: CASSQGNWAFF.

V is TRBV19 and J is TRBJ1-2, with D uncertain. This CDR3 has 11 residues. Trimming took 3 bases from V and 8 from J, leaving 7 bases between them. Germline values: CDR1 LNHDA, CDR2 SQIVND (reference sequence). CDR3 loop: CASSIGVGYTF. CDR3 bases: TGTGCCAGTAGTATCGGGGTGGGCTACACCTTC.

The CDR3 nucleotides read TGTGCCAGCAGCACTATGACAGGTCCAAATGAAAAACTGTTTTTT. Amino acid sequence: CASSTMTGPNEKLFF. The rearrangement links TRBV9 to TRBJ1-4; perhaps TRBD1 as D (6 bases). This CDR3 comprises 15 residues. Trimming pared 4 bases from V and 5 bases from J, leaving 15 bases between. Per germline, CDR1 SGDLS and CDR2 YYNGEE.

This rearrangement joins TRBV6-1 to TRBJ1-1, with D uncertain. The CDR3 has 13 amino acids. CDR1 is MNHNS and CDR2 is SASEGT in the germline V gene. V dropped 1 base and J dropped 6 bases, with 9 bases sitting between them. For the CDR3, the DNA is TGTGCCAGCAGTGAAGGGCAGGTCGCTGAAGCTTTCTTT. It codes for CASSEGQVAEAFF.

The chain carries TRBV9 and TRBJ1-2; the D gene is possibly TRBD1 (5 bases). V lost 4 bases to trimming and J lost 4 bases, with 11 bases between them. The germline V gene encodes CDR1 SGDLS and CDR2 YYNGEE. CDR3 length: 13 residues. CDR3 amino acids: CASSNRDSYGYTF. The CDR3 DNA reads as TGTGCCAGCAGCAATCGCGACAGCTATGGCTACACCTTC.

There are a few counts of this clone. The rearrangement joins TRBV20-1 to TRBJ2-2; D may be TRBD1 or TRBD2 (6 bases each). Trimming took off 3 bases at V and 9 bases at J, with 17 bases between the two ends. The CDR3 totals 14 residues. The germline gives CDR1 DFQATT, CDR2 SNEGSKA (reference sequence). CDR3 loop: CSASRDLGGWELFF. The CDR3 DNA reads as TGCAGTGCTAGTCGGGATCTGGGGGGCTGGGAGCTGTTTTTT.

Worth noting for this clone: The sample holds other DNA sequences that translate to the same CDR3. CDR3 DNA sequence: TGTGCCAGCAGTCTACAGGGGGTTACAGATACGCAGTATTTT. Translation: CASSLQGVTDTQYF. The chain carries TRBV6-5 and TRBJ2-3; 8 bases map to TRBD1. This CDR3 comprises 14 residues. Germline V gene data show CDR1 as MNHEY and CDR2 as SVGAGI. Losses at the gene ends were 5 bases for V and 3 bases for J; bases not matched to a gene: 4.

The chain links TRBV5-4 to TRBJ2-3; D is unclear. The CDR3 has 13 amino acids. V lost 1 base to trimming and J lost 2 bases, with 5 bases between them. Germline CDR1 reads SGHNT; CDR2 reads YYREEE (reference sequence). The CDR3, as DNA: TGTGCCAGCAGCTTGCACCACACAGATACGCAGTATTTT. The encoded protein is CASSLHHTDTQYF.

This CDR3 is CASSIRGNEQFF. DNA for the CDR3: TGTGCCAGTAGTATCAGGGGCAATGAGCAGTTCTTC. V gene TRBV19 combines with J gene TRBJ2-1; TRBD1 is a possible D gene (6 bases). Between the trimmed V and J ends, which lost 3 bases and 6 bases, there was a span of 6 bases. The length of the CDR3 is 12 residues. Looked up from germline, CDR1 is LNHDA and CDR2 is SQIVND (reference sequence).

This chain connects TRBV30 to TRBJ1-2; D not resolved. The V end was cut by 4 bases, the J end by 7 bases, with 16 bases between. Germline V gene lookup returns CDR1 GTSNPN and CDR2 SVGIG (reference sequence). This CDR3 has 13 residues. CDR3 nucleotides: TGTGCCTGGATGACCGGTCGGGTATTTGGCTACACCTTC. Its translation is CAWMTGRVFGYTF.

For the CDR3, the DNA is TGTGCCAGCAGGTTGGCAGCTAATGAGCAGTTCTTC. It specifies CASRLAANEQFF. The J gene is TRBJ2-1, the V gene TRBV27; D call uncertain. V shed 6 bases and J shed 7 bases, with 10 bases lying between them. The CDR3 has 12 residues. Germline V gene data show CDR1 as MNHEY and CDR2 as SMNVEV (reference sequence).

The rearrangement joins TRBV5-1 to TRBJ2-3, with TRBD2 as a possible D gene (5 bases). The V gene lost 1 base and the J gene lost 1 base, with 10 bases spanning the gap. CDR3 length equals 15 residues. Per germline, CDR1 SGHRS and CDR2 YFSETQ. This chain's CDR3 is CASSLSGSRTDTQYF. The CDR3, as DNA: TGCGCCAGCAGCTTGTCTGGGAGTCGCACAGATACGCAGTATTTT.

The rearrangement joins TRBV6-6 to TRBJ1-2; D not certain. Germline CDR1 MNHNY, CDR2 SVGAGI (reference sequence). Trimming shortened V by 8 bases and J by 4 bases, and 11 bases separated the two germline ends. This CDR3 contains 12 residues. The CDR3 loop reads CASAALLYGYTF. CDR3 DNA: TGTGCCAGCGCCGCCCTCCTCTATGGCTACACCTTC.

CDR3 sequence reads: CASTRQDANTGELFF. The CDR3 bases are TGTGCCAGCACCCGCCAGGACGCGAACACCGGGGAGCTGTTTTTT. This rearrangement joins TRBV3-1 (or the pseudogene TRBV3-2) to TRBJ2-2; D is unresolved. Trimming shortened V by 7 bases and J by 0 bases, and 12 bases separated the two germline ends. CDR1 is LGHDT, CDR2 YNNKEL, per germline (reference sequence). The CDR3 is 15 amino acids.

The chain links TRBV30 to TRBJ1-6; perhaps TRBD1 as D (5 bases). The CDR3 totals 14 residues. The ends were cut back, 3 bases at V and 5 bases at J, with 11 bases in the middle. Germline CDR1 and CDR2: GTSNPN and SVGIG (reference sequence). The CDR3 DNA sequence: TGTGCCTGGAGCCCGGGACGGCATAATTCACCCCTCCACTTT. It codes for CAWSPGRHNSPLHF.

This chain uses TRBV19 with TRBJ1-3; TRBD1 matches at 7 bases. Germline assignment: CDR1 LNHDA and CDR2 SQIVND (reference sequence). This CDR3 comprises 15 residues. V was pared by 10 bases and J by 2 bases, with 11 bases of the junction left unmatched. CDR3 sequence (DNA): TGTGCCACTAAGGAAGGAGGGGGCCCTGGAAACACCATATATTTT. Its translation: CATKEGGGPGNTIYF.

The CDR3 protein is CASSLVRYSNYGYTF. DNA of the CDR3: TGTGCCAGCAGTTTAGTCAGGTACTCCAACTATGGCTACACCTTC. This chain uses TRBV27 with TRBJ1-2; D gene unclear. Germline-derived CDR1 and CDR2 are MNHEY and SMNVEV (reference sequence). This CDR3 comprises 15 residues. V shed 2 bases and J shed 2 bases, with 12 bases lying between them.